The entry that follows covers one T cell receptor beta chain sequence. Its cognate antigen is unknown. The entry originates in a study of T cell responses to AZD1222 COVID-19 vaccine. The data were produced by immunoSEQ multiplex PCR, yet TCRdb's version contains in-frame clones alone and is incomplete. The sample holds some 160,000 clones, about 92% seen once. Study findings and constraints: Seropositive status at baseline applied to only six AZD1222 recipients.

This TCR was sampled from an adult in good health. The sample was peripheral blood, taken on day 0 of AZD1222 vaccination.

The CDR3 region is CASSSVAHQPKAFF. Here the CDR3 DNA reads TGTGCCAGCAGCTCGGTGGCTCACCAGCCGAAGGCTTTCTTT. The genes are TRBV21-1 and TRBJ1-1. TRBV21-1 is an annotated pseudogene. The CDR3 length is 14 residues.